The 11 T cell receptor beta chains presented below share a single source sample, sequenced in a study of shared clonotypes between healthy human individuals. Terminally differentiated effector memory CD45RA+ cells were left out of the naive CD8 fraction, which was CD45RO-negative and positively selected for CCR7. Sequenced by immunoSEQ multiplex PCR; TCRdb stores in-frame clones only, minus some. Here the sample spans roughly 2,000,000 clones, around 93% being singletons. Input material: naive CD8+ T cells from PBMCs. The receptors were sampled from a man younger than 35 in good health. Some clones in this sample may be carry-over from other donors' samples.

The chain uses TRBV6-5 and TRBJ1-2; D remains unclear. This CDR3 has 15 residues. Between the trimmed V and J ends, which lost 4 bases and 0 bases, there was a span of 12 bases. The germline gives CDR1 MNHEY, CDR2 SVGAGI. CDR3 DNA sequence: TGTGCCAGCAGTTCCCGGACTGAGCCTAACTATGGCTACACCTTC. Its protein is CASSSRTEPNYGYTF.

The chain is built from TRBV4-1 and TRBJ2-7; 7 bases agree with TRBD1. The CDR3 has 19 amino acids. The germline V gene encodes CDR1 MGHRA and CDR2 YSYEKL. Unmatched junction bases numbered 19, after V lost 2 bases and J lost 3 bases. The CDR3 region is CASSQFNVGGEASGYEQYF. Here the CDR3 DNA reads TGCGCCAGCAGCCAATTCAACGTAGGGGGCGAGGCGTCGGGCTACGAGCAGTACTTC.

A single count supports this clone. This chain joins TRBV29-1 and TRBJ1-2; 9 bases align to TRBD1. The CDR3 is made up of 13 amino acids. The ends lost 3 bases at V and 7 bases at J; junction bases unmatched: 6. CDR1 SQVTM and CDR2 ANQGSEA come from the germline V gene. Written as DNA, the CDR3 is TGCAGCGTTGAGGAACAGGGGGCTGGTGGCTACACCTTC. Amino acids: CSVEEQGAGGYTF. Based on the CDR3 plus reference TRBV29-1 and TRBJ1-2, the full variable domain is SAVISQKPSRDICQRGTSLTIQCQVDSQVTMMFWYRQQPGQSLTLIATANQGSEATYESGFVIDKFPISRPNLTFSTLTVSNMSPEDSSIYLCSVEEQGAGGYTFGSGTRLTVV.

This chain connects TRBV2 to TRBJ2-3; the match to TRBD1 covers 9 bases. From germline, CDR1 is SNHLY and CDR2 FYNNEI. The CDR3 sequence is 15 residues long. After removal of 6 bases from V and 1 base from J, the junction contained 5 bases not matched to a gene. The CDR3 loop is CASSGTGFGTDTQYF. The DNA for the CDR3 is TGTGCCAGCAGCGGGACAGGGTTCGGCACAGATACGCAGTATTTT.

The V gene is TRBV6-5, the J gene TRBJ2-7; D gene unclear. Trimming took off 0 bases at V and 2 bases at J, with 14 bases between the two ends. The CDR3 sequence is 16 residues long. Looked up from germline, CDR1 is MNHEY and CDR2 is SVGAGI. CDR3 nucleotides: TGTGCCAGCAGTTACTCGGCTGGGCAGGCTACCTACGAGCAGTACTTC. Its translation is CASSYSAGQATYEQYF.

This clone was seen once. This chain uses TRBV6-5 with TRBJ2-2; TRBD1 aligns across 7 bases. The CDR3 consists of 14 residues. Germline loops: CDR1 MNHEY, CDR2 SVGAGI. V lost 0 bases, J lost 5 bases, and 0 bases stayed unmatched. The chain's CDR3 is CASSYSTGTGELFF. The CDR3 nucleotides are TGTGCCAGCAGTTACTCGACAGGGACCGGGGAGCTGTTTTTT.

This sequence joins TRBV28 and TRBJ2-7; D may be TRBD2 (6 bases). The germline CDR1 and CDR2 sequences are MDHEN and SYDVKM. CDR3 size: 15 residues. V lost 6 bases and J 2 bases, leaving 17 bases between the germline ends. The CDR3 DNA follows: TGTGCCAGCAGGGGAGGAACGACAGTTGCCTACGAGCAGTACTTC. It translates to CASRGGTTVAYEQYF.

V is TRBV7-9 and J is TRBJ2-2; 11 bases map to TRBD1. With V trimmed by 3 bases and J by 6 bases, 6 bases remained unmatched. Germline V gene data show CDR1 as SEHNR and CDR2 as FQNEAQ (reference sequence). The CDR3 has 16 residues. In DNA, the CDR3 is TGTGCCAGCAGCTTGCCTTGGACAGGGGGCCCCGGGGAGCTGTTTTTT. Translation: CASSLPWTGGPGELFF. The full variable domain, rest sourced from reference TRBV7-9 and TRBJ2-2, is DTGVSQNPRHKITKRGQNVTFRCDPISEHNRLYWYRQTLGQGPEFLTYFQNEAQLEKSRLLSDRFSAERPKGSFSTLEIQRTEQGDSAMYLCASSLPWTGGPGELFFGEGSRLTVL.

J is TRBJ2-2 and V is TRBV19; 10 bases map to TRBD2. V was pared by 5 bases and J by 4 bases, with 10 bases of the junction left unmatched. The CDR3 consists of 17 residues. The V gene's germline CDR1 is LNHDA and CDR2 SQIVND (reference sequence). The CDR3 protein is CASSYLAGVWGTGELFF. CDR3 DNA: TGTGCCAGTAGTTACCTAGCGGGAGTTTGGGGCACCGGGGAGCTGTTTTTT.

This rearrangement joins TRBV28 to TRBJ2-7, with TRBD2 matching 9 bases. Germline values: CDR1 MDHEN, CDR2 SYDVKM. V lost 6 bases to trimming and J lost 6 bases; unmatched junction nucleotides: 12. The CDR3 has 15 amino acids. The CDR3 coding sequence is TGTGCCAGCAGCCCTCTTAGACTAGCGGCGACCGAGCAGTACTTC. Residues: CASSPLRLAATEQYF.

The CDR3 nucleotides read TGTGCCAGCAAAACGGACAGGGAGCATTACAATGAGCAGTTCTTC. It encodes CASKTDREHYNEQFF. This chain connects TRBV6-1 to TRBJ2-1; 8 nucleotides align to TRBD1. Trimming took 7 bases from V and 4 from J; bases not matched to a gene: 9. Germline CDR1 reads MNHNS; CDR2 reads SASEGT. CDR3 size: 15 residues.